Described below is a single T cell receptor (beta chain) sequence and its context. Libraries were prepared by immunoSEQ multiplex PCR; TCRdb keeps only in-frame clonotypes and omits some of them. There are some 230,000 clones in the sample; about 80% occur only once, and approximately 1.3% lies in the top ten. This specimen comes from a study of blood T cell repertoires in COVID-19. Study-level information: Sites across the United States, Italy and Spain contributed samples from acute and convalescent COVID-19.

Germline V gene data show CDR1 as LNHDA and CDR2 as SQIVND (reference sequence). With 4 bases clipped from V and 0 bases from J, the junction kept 10 bases outside the gene matches. This CDR3 is 17 amino acids long. This receptor was obtained from a woman between 40 and 55 years old with acute COVID-19. The chain combines TRBV19 with TRBJ1-1; 8 bases map to TRBD1. Sequencing input: PBMCs or T cells enriched from blood (not recorded which). The DNA of the CDR3 is TGTGCCAGTAGTACCGGACAGGGTAGGTTTTTGAACACTGAAGCTTTCTTT. It translates to CASSTGQGRFLNTEAFF. The whole variable domain, remainder taken from reference TRBV19 and TRBJ1-1, is DGGITQSPKYLFRKEGQNVTLSCEQNLNHDAMYWYRQDPGQGLRLIYYSQIVNDFQKGDIAEGYSVSREKKESFPLTVTSAQKNPTAFYLCASSTGQGRFLNTEAFFGQGTRLTVV.